This T cell receptor beta chain came from a study of shared clonotypes between healthy human individuals. Study summary: The donor group consisted of a couple of women and three men, aged 18 to 49. Three plates each covered CD4 naive and memory; CD8 naive two, CD8 memory one.

On this clone: Its antigen is currently unknown.

Researchers divided each subset's genomic DNA evenly across several immunoSEQ plates. The table came from immunoSEQ multiplex PCR; TCRdb's copy has only in-frame clones and leaves some out. Of a few million clones in the sample, around 95% were seen once. The CDR3 has 14 residues. CDR1 is KGHSH and CDR2 is LQKENI in the germline V gene. V gave up 5 bases and J gave up 6 bases, with 13 bases separating them. General study points: Unshared clonotypes carried lower generation probabilities than those common to all four donors.

The source of this sequence is a man in his late teens or twenties in good health. Input material: naive CD4+ T cells sorted from blood. Subset defined: CD45RA+ positively selected. The chain uses TRBV18 and TRBJ2-2, with D possibly being TRBD1 (5 bases). The CDR3 loop reads CASSGQGLAGELFF. As DNA, the CDR3 is TGTGCCAGCTCAGGACAAGGTCTGGCCGGGGAGCTGTTTTTT.